The sequence of this T cell receptor (beta chain) was determined in a study of shared clonotypes between healthy human individuals. Concerning this clone itself: Its target is not known.

V lost 6 bases and J 6 bases, leaving 14 bases between the germline ends. Germline V CDR1 and CDR2: MDHEN, SYDVKM. The length of the CDR3 is 13 residues. The repertoire was sequenced with immunoSEQ multiplex PCR; TCRdb's copy has only in-frame clones and lacks some. Here the sample spans hundreds of thousands of clones, almost 97% being singletons. Study-level points and caveats: Clonotypes that were shared across a handful of donors made up 4.5% to 5% of naive CD4 clonotypes. Estimated richness values were generally larger in naive subsets than in memory subsets.

The rearrangement joins TRBV28 to TRBJ1-2; possible D gene TRBD1, 5 bases. The sequence derives from a woman aged 25 to 45 in good health. The sequencing sample was made of naive CD4+ T cells sorted from blood. The subset denotes: CD45RA+ positively selected. CDR3 sequence (DNA): TGTGCCAGCAGCAGTGGGGCGGTCAATGGCTACACCTTC. Its protein is CASSSGAVNGYTF.